This TCR beta chain comes out of a study of T cells in Graves' hyperthyroidism and ophthalmopathy. Using RNA transcripts as the source, TCR beta CDR3 regions were amplified. The TCR CDR3 first-round RT-PCR relied on the HTBI primer set. MiXCR, run by TCRdb on the multiplex PCR reads, gives a single entry per CDR3 protein. The sample lists approximately 620,000 distinct CDR3 sequences, about 14% occurring once. Regarding this clonotype: Its target is unknown.

The CDR3 has 15 residues. V was shortened by 5 bases and J by 2 bases, with 19 bases between the two germline ends. Germline-derived CDR1 and CDR2 are DFQATT and SNEGSKA (reference sequence). Notes on the study in general: Among clonotypes expanded in thyroid above 0.001, most were also found in blood.

The V and J genes are TRBV20-1 and TRBJ2-7; the D gene is possibly TRBD1 (6 bases). Sequencing input: blood. The receptor comes from a woman aged 25 to 45 with Graves' hyperthyroidism that later progressed to Graves' ophthalmopathy. The CDR3 DNA reads TGCAGTGCTGGCACCGGGACACCTGAACCCTACGAGCAGTACTTC. Its translation is CSAGTGTPEPYEQYF.